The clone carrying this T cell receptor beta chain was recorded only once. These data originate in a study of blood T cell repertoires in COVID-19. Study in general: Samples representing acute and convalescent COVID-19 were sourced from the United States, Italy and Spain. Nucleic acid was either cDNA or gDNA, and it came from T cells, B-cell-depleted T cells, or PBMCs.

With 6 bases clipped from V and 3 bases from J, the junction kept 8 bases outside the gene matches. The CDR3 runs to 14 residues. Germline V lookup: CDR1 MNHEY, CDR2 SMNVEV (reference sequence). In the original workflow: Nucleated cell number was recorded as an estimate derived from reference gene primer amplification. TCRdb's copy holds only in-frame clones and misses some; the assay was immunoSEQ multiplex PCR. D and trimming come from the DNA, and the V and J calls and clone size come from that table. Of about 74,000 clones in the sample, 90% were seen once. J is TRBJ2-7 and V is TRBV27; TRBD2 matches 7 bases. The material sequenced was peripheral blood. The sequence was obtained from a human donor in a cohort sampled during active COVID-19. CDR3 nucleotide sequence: TGTGCCAGCAGCTCGACTAGCTGGGGCTACGAGCAGTACTTC. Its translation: CASSSTSWGYEQYF.